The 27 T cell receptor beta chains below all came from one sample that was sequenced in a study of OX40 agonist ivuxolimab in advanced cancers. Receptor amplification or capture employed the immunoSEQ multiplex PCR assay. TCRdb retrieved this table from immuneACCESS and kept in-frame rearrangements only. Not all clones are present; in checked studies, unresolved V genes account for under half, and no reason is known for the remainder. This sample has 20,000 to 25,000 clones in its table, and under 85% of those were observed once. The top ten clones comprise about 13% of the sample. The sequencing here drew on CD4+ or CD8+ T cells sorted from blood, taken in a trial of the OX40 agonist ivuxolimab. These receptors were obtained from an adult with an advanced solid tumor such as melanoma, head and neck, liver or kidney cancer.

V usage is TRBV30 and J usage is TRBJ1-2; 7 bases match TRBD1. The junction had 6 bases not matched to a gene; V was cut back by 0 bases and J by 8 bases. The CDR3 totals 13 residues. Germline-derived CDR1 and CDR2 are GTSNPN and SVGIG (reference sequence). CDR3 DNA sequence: TGTGCCTGGAGTGTGAAGGGGGCGTCCGGCTACACCTTC. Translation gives CAWSVKGASGYTF.

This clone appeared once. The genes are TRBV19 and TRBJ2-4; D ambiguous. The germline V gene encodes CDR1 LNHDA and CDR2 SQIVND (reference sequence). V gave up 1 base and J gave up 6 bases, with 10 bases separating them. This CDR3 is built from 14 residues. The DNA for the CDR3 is TGTGCCAGTAGTATAGTCCCCGTTGGAAACATTCAGTACTTC. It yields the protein CASSIVPVGNIQYF.

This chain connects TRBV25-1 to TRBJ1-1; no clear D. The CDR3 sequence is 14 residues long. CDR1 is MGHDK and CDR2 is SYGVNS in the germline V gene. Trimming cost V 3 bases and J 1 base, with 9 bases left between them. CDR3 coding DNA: TGTGCCAGCAGTGACGGGCAGAGGAACACTGAAGCTTTCTTT. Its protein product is CASSDGQRNTEAFF.

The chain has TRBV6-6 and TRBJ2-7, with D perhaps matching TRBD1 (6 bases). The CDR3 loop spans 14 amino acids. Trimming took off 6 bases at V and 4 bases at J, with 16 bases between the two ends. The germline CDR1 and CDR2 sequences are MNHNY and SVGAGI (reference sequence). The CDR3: CASSYQGKGYEQYF. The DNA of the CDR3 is TGTGCCAGCAGCTACCAGGGGAAAGGTTACGAGCAGTACTTC.

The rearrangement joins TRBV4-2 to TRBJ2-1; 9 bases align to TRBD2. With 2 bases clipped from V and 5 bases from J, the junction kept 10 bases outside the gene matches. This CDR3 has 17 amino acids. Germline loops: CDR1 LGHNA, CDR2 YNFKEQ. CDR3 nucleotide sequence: TGTGCCAGCAGCCAAACTATAATAGCGGGGGTCAACAATGAGCAGTTCTTC. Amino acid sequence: CASSQTIIAGVNNEQFF.

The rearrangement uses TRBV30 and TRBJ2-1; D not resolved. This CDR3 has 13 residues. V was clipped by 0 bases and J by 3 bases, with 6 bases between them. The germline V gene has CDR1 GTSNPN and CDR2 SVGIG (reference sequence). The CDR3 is CAWSVVNYNEQFF. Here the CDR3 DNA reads TGTGCCTGGAGTGTAGTGAACTACAATGAGCAGTTCTTC.

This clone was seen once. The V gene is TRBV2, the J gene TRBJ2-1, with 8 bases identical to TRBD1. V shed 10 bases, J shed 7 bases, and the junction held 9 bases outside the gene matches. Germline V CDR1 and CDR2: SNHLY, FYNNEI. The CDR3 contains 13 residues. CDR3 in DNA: TGTGCCACCCCACGGACAGGGTCGAATGAGCAGTTCTTC. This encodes CATPRTGSNEQFF.

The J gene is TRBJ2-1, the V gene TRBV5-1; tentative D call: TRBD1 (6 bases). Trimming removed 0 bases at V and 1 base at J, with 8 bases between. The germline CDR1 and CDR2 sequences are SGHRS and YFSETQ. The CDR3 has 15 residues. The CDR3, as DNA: TGCGCCAGCAGCTTGGGAGGGGGATCCTACAATGAGCAGTTCTTC. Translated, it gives CASSLGGGSYNEQFF. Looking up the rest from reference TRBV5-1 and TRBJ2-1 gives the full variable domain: KAGVTQTPRYLIKTRGQQVTLSCSPISGHRSVSWYQQTPGQGLQFLFEYFSETQRNKGNFPGRFSGRQFSNSRSEMNVSTLELGDSALYLCASSLGGGSYNEQFFGPGTRLTVL.

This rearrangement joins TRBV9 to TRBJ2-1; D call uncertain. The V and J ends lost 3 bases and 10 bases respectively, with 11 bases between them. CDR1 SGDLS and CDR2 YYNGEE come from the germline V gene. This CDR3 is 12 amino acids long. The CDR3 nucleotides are TGTGCCAGCAGCGGGGTCTCCGCGGAGCAGTTCTTC. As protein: CASSGVSAEQFF.

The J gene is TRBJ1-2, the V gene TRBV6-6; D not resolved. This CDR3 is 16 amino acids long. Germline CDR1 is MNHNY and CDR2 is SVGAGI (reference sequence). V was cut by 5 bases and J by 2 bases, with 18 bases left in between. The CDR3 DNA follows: TGTGCCAGCAGTCCATCGGTCACTACTGCGAACTATGGCTACACCTTC. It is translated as CASSPSVTTANYGYTF.

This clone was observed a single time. As DNA, the CDR3 is TGTGCCAGCAGTTTATTCGGCGCGTCCGGGCGGGACGAGCAGTACTTC. It yields the protein CASSLFGASGRDEQYF. This chain links TRBV28 with TRBJ2-7; D may be TRBD2 (5 bases). Germline V gives CDR1 MDHEN, CDR2 SYDVKM. This CDR3 has 16 residues. V was pared by 1 base and J by 5 bases, with 18 bases between.

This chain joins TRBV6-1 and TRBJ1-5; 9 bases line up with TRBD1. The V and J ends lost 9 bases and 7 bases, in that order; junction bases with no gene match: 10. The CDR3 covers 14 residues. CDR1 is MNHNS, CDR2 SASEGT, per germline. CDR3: CASSTGTGNQPQHF. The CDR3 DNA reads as TGTGCCAGTTCTACCGGGACAGGGAACCAGCCCCAGCATTTT.

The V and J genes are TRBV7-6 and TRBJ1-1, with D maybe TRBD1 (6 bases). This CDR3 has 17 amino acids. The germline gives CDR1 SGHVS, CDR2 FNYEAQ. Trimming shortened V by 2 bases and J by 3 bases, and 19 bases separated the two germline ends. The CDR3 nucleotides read TGTGCCAGCAGCTTAATAGGGGCAGGGGAAGGGGACACTGAAGCTTTCTTT. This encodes CASSLIGAGEGDTEAFF.

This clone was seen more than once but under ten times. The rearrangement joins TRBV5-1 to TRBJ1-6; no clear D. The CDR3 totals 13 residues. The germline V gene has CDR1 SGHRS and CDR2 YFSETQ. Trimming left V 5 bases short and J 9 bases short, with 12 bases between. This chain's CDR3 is CASSTGSGSPLHF. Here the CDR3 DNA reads TGCGCCAGCAGTACGGGATCTGGTTCACCCCTCCACTTT.

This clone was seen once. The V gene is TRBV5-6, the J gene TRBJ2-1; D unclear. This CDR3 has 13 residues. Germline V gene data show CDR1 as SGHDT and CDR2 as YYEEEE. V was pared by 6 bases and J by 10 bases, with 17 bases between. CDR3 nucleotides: TGTGCCAGCAAAACCCTGGGTGAAGGAGAGCAGTTCTTC. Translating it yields CASKTLGEGEQFF. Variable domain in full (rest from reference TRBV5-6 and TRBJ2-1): DAGVTQSPTHLIKTRGQQVTLRCSPKSGHDTVSWYQQALGQGPQFIFQYYEEEERQRGNFPDRFSGHQFPNYSSELNVNALLLGDSALYLCASKTLGEGEQFFGPGTRLTVL.

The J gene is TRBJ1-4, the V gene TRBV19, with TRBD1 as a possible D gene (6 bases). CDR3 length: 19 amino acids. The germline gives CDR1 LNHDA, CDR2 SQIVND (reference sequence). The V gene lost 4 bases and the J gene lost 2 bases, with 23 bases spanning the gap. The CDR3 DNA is TGTGCCAGTAGTAGCCACCACAGGGCCCGACCCTCCACTAATGAAAAACTGTTTTTT. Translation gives CASSSHHRARPSTNEKLFF.

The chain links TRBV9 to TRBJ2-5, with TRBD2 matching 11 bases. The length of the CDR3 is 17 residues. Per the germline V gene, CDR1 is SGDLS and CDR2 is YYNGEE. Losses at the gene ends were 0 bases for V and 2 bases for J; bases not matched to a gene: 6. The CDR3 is CASSVGASGGIQETQYF. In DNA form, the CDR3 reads TGTGCCAGCAGCGTAGGAGCTAGCGGGGGGATACAAGAGACCCAGTACTTC.

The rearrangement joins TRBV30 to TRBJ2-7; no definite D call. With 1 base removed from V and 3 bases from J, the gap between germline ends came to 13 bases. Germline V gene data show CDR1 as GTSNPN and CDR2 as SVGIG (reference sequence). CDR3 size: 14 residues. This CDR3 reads CAWSELNVLYEQYF. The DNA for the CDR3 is TGTGCCTGGAGTGAGTTAAACGTTCTCTACGAGCAGTACTTC.

CDR3 in amino acids: CASSSAGQGVIYGYTF. In nucleotides, the CDR3 is TGCGCCAGCAGCTCTGCCGGACAGGGGGTTATCTATGGCTACACCTTC. The V gene is TRBV5-1, the J gene TRBJ1-2; 10 bases align to TRBD1. The CDR3 is 16 residues long. CDR1 is SGHRS, CDR2 YFSETQ, per germline. J lost 4 bases, V lost 3 bases, and 9 bases had no gene match. Filled out from reference TRBV5-1 and TRBJ1-2, the complete variable domain reads KAGVTQTPRYLIKTRGQQVTLSCSPISGHRSVSWYQQTPGQGLQFLFEYFSETQRNKGNFPGRFSGRQFSNSRSEMNVSTLELGDSALYLCASSSAGQGVIYGYTFGSGTRLTVV.

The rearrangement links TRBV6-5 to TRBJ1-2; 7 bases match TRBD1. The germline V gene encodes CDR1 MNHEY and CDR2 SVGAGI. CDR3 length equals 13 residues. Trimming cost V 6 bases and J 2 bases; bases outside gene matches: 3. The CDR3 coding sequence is TGTGCCAGCAGCCCACAGGGGAACTATGGCTACACCTTC. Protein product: CASSPQGNYGYTF.

CDR3 region: CASSGTSGAGDYTDTQYF. The DNA for the CDR3 is TGTGCCAGCAGCGGGACGTCAGGGGCGGGGGACTACACAGATACGCAGTATTTT. The rearrangement links TRBV9 to TRBJ2-3; D might be TRBD2 (7 bases). This CDR3 region has 18 residues. Germline CDR1 is SGDLS and CDR2 is YYNGEE. Trimming stripped 3 bases from V and 2 bases from J, with 22 bases between.

The CDR3 is CASSFRGVGYNEQFF. Written as DNA, the CDR3 is TGCGCCAGCAGCTTTAGGGGTGTTGGGTACAATGAGCAGTTCTTC. The chain recombines TRBV5-1 with TRBJ2-1, with D tentatively TRBD1 (5 bases). V was pared by 2 bases and J by 4 bases, with 13 bases between. The CDR3 consists of 15 residues. Germline CDR1 reads SGHRS; CDR2 reads YFSETQ.

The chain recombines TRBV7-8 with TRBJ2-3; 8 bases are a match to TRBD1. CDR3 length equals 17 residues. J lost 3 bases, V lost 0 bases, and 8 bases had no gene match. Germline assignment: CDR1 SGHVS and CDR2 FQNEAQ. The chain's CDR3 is CASSLAAGQGVTDTQYF. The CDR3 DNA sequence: TGTGCCAGCAGCTTAGCGGCAGGACAGGGCGTAACAGATACGCAGTATTTT.

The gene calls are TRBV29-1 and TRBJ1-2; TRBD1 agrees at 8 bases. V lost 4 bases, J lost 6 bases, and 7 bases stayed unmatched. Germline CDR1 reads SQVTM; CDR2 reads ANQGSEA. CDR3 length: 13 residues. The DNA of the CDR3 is TGCAGCGTTGGGACAGGGACAGTAGATGGCTACACCTTC. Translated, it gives CSVGTGTVDGYTF.

CDR3 sequence reads: CSVEEGQGSIGNEQFF. As DNA, the CDR3 is TGCAGCGTTGAAGAGGGACAGGGGTCTATAGGGAATGAGCAGTTCTTC. The chain joins TRBV29-1 to TRBJ2-1, with TRBD1 identical over 10 bases. V trimming: 0 bases; J trimming: 7 bases; junction bases outside the gene matches: 9. The CDR3 is 16 amino acids. Germline V gene data show CDR1 as SQVTM and CDR2 as ANQGSEA.

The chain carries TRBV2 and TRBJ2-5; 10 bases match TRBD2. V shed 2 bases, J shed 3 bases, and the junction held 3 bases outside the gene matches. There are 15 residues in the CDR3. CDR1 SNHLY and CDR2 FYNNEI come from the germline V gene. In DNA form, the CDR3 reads TGTGCCAGCAGTGAATTCCTAGCGGGGGAAGAGACCCAGTACTTC. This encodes CASSEFLAGEETQYF.

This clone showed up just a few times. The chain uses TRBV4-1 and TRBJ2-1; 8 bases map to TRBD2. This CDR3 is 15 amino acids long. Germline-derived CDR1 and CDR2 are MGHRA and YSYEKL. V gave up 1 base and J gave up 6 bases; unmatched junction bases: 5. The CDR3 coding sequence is TGCGCCAGCAGCCAAGCGGGGGGGCTCGGCAATGAGCAGTTCTTC. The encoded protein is CASSQAGGLGNEQFF.